Following are 22 T cell receptor beta chains from one sample sequenced in a study of T cell responses to AZD1222 COVID-19 vaccine (dated by TCRdb to the early 2020s). The time point tag for this specimen amounts to: about 28 days (+/-7) after the second vaccine dose. Library generation was performed with the immunoSEQ multiplex PCR assay. TCRdb took over this immuneACCESS table, retaining in-frame rearrangements with V and J assigned. Such tables are incomplete; in checked studies, under half of the missing clones stem from an unresolved V gene, and the remainder is unexplained. The sample contains about 140,000 clones, roughly 92% of them found a single time. The top ten clonotypes cover approximately 3.7% of the sample. Material: peripheral blood, obtained 28 days after the second AZD1222 dose. These receptors all come from an adult who received the AZD1222 COVID-19 vaccine.

J is TRBJ2-1 and V is TRBV9; D not resolved. Germline CDR1 SGDLS, CDR2 YYNGEE. The V gene lost 4 bases and the J gene lost 0 bases, with 14 bases spanning the gap. This CDR3 is 16 amino acids long. CDR3 loop: CASSFLTQHSYNEQFF. The CDR3 DNA is TGTGCCAGCAGCTTTTTGACACAACACTCCTACAATGAGCAGTTCTTC. Using reference TRBV9 and TRBJ2-1 for the parts outside the CDR3, the full variable domain is DSGVTQTPKHLITATGQRVTLRCSPRSGDLSVYWYQQSLDQGLQFLIQYYNGEERAKGNILERFSAQQFPDLHSELNLSSLELGDSALYFCASSFLTQHSYNEQFFGPGTRLTVL.

This sequence joins TRBV7-8 and TRBJ2-1, with D tentatively TRBD2 (6 bases). There are 13 residues in the CDR3. Trimming stripped 3 bases from V and 4 bases from J, with 7 bases between. Germline CDR1 is SGHVS and CDR2 is FQNEAQ. The CDR3 here is CASSLREYNEQFF. The CDR3 region has the DNA TGTGCCAGCAGCTTGCGGGAATACAATGAGCAGTTCTTC.

This chain uses TRBV29-1 with TRBJ2-1; unclear D gene. The CDR3 consists of 12 residues. CDR1 is SQVTM and CDR2 is ANQGSEA in the germline V gene. The CDR3 here is CTRRESYNEQFF. The CDR3 DNA sequence: TGCACCCGACGTGAGTCCTACAATGAGCAGTTCTTC.

This clone was found once. The J gene is TRBJ2-2, the V gene TRBV5-1; D unclear. The CDR3 is 15 amino acids. Trimming cost V 4 bases and J 3 bases, with 13 bases left between them. Per the germline V gene, CDR1 is SGHRS and CDR2 is YFSETQ. CDR3 region: CASSPSGEDTGELFF. The CDR3 nucleotides are TGCGCCAGCAGCCCATCCGGTGAGGACACCGGGGAGCTGTTTTTT.

V is TRBV6-5 and J is TRBJ1-4, with no clear D. Per germline, CDR1 MNHEY and CDR2 SVGAGI. Trimming cost V 8 bases and J 7 bases, with 14 bases left between them. This CDR3 has 13 residues. The CDR3 reads CASALGGGEKLFF. The CDR3 bases are TGTGCCAGCGCACTTGGCGGCGGTGAAAAACTGTTTTTT.

The J gene is TRBJ1-5, the V gene TRBV19, with a tentative D call TRBD1 (5 bases). Trimming took 7 bases from V and 2 from J, leaving 21 bases between them. CDR3 size: 17 residues. Germline V lookup: CDR1 LNHDA, CDR2 SQIVND (reference sequence). In DNA form, the CDR3 reads TGTGCCAGTACACCGGGCGCAGGGTATGGGGGCAATCAGCCCCAGCATTTT. Translating it yields CASTPGAGYGGNQPQHF.

Here the CDR3 DNA reads TGCAGCGTACCAGAGAACTCTGGAAACACCATATATTTT. Its translation: CSVPENSGNTIYF. The V call is TRBV29-1, the J call TRBJ1-3; no definite D call. The CDR3 is made up of 13 amino acids. Between the trimmed V and J ends, which lost 6 bases and 0 bases, there was a span of 9 bases. Germline lookup yields CDR1 SQVTM and CDR2 ANQGSEA.

The V call is TRBV19, the J call TRBJ2-6, with 9 bases that match TRBD1. CDR3 length: 15 residues. Unmatched junction bases numbered 4, after V lost 7 bases and J lost 3 bases. Germline lookup yields CDR1 LNHDA and CDR2 SQIVND (reference sequence). This CDR3 reads CASIGQGFGANVLTF. DNA of the CDR3: TGTGCCAGTATCGGACAGGGGTTTGGGGCCAACGTCCTGACTTTC. The full variable domain, with the rest looked up from reference TRBV19 and TRBJ2-6, is DGGITQSPKYLFRKEGQNVTLSCEQNLNHDAMYWYRQDPGQGLRLIYYSQIVNDFQKGDIAEGYSVSREKKESFPLTVTSAQKNPTAFYLCASIGQGFGANVLTFGAGSRLTVL.

The chain recombines TRBV19 with TRBJ1-3, with D possibly being TRBD1 (6 bases). Germline V CDR1 and CDR2: LNHDA, SQIVND (reference sequence). The V gene lost 10 bases and the J gene lost 4 bases, with 17 bases spanning the gap. This CDR3 comprises 14 residues. The CDR3 region is CATSGTITGNTIYF. CDR3 in DNA: TGTGCCACCTCCGGGACAATTACGGGAAACACCATATATTTT.

The table lists this clone with a count of one. DNA of the CDR3: TGTGCCAGCAGCCCCCAGGGAATAGCCAAAAACATTCAGTACTTC. This gives the protein CASSPQGIAKNIQYF. This chain connects TRBV14 to TRBJ2-4, with TRBD1 as a possible D gene (5 bases). V was trimmed by 4 bases and J by 0 bases, leaving 10 bases between them. CDR3 length: 15 residues. Germline V gives CDR1 SGHDN, CDR2 FVKESK.

The J gene is TRBJ2-3, the V gene TRBV29-1; tentatively, D is TRBD1 or TRBD2 (6 bases each). The germline gives CDR1 SQVTM, CDR2 ANQGSEA. Trimming removed 3 bases from V and 3 bases from J, with 22 bases in between. This CDR3 is built from 17 residues. DNA of the CDR3: TGCAGCGTTGACGAAGGGGGGATCGGCGGGATGACAGATACGCAGTATTTT. Protein: CSVDEGGIGGMTDTQYF.

This clone was seen once. J is TRBJ1-1 and V is TRBV7-3; unclear D gene. There are 13 residues in the CDR3. Germline CDR1 reads SGHTA; CDR2 reads FQGTGA. The ends were cut back, 5 bases at V and 5 bases at J, with 12 bases in the middle. CDR3 sequence reads: CASSPSRGTEAFF. The CDR3 DNA reads as TGTGCCAGCAGCCCTTCTCGCGGGACTGAAGCTTTCTTT.

The chain uses TRBV28 and TRBJ2-7, with TRBD2 identical over 11 bases. The CDR3 has 19 residues. Germline values: CDR1 MDHEN, CDR2 SYDVKM. V gave up 4 bases and J gave up 4 bases; unmatched junction bases: 18. CDR3 in amino acids: CASSSFRQTGLAGSYEQYF. CDR3 DNA sequence: TGTGCCAGCAGTTCCTTCAGGCAAACCGGACTAGCGGGTTCTTACGAGCAGTACTTC.

The rearrangement joins TRBV11-2 to TRBJ1-5; D ambiguous. Trimming shortened V by 8 bases and J by 0 bases, and 5 bases separated the two germline ends. The CDR3 is 12 residues long. CDR1 and CDR2 from the germline V gene are SGHAT and FQNNGV. This CDR3 is CASGNSNQPQHF. The CDR3 bases are TGTGCCAGCGGCAATAGCAATCAGCCCCAGCATTTT.

This clone was detected a few times. V and J are TRBV4-3 and TRBJ2-2; D uncertain. Germline-derived CDR1 and CDR2 are LGHNA and YSLEER. This CDR3 contains 13 residues. V was shortened by 4 bases and J by 7 bases, with 10 bases between the two germline ends. CDR3 DNA sequence: TGCGCCAGCAGCCTTTTTCGGGTCGGGGAGCTGTTTTTT. Its translation: CASSLFRVGELFF.

The V gene is TRBV7-8, the J gene TRBJ2-3, with 8 positions matching TRBD2. The CDR3 extends over 16 amino acids. Germline V gene sequence: CDR1 SGHVS, CDR2 FQNEAQ. The V gene end was trimmed by 5 bases and the J gene end by 0 bases; junction bases not matched to a gene: 7. CDR3 protein: CASSRGLAPSTDTQYF. The CDR3 DNA sequence: TGTGCCAGCAGCCGTGGACTAGCTCCTAGCACAGATACGCAGTATTTT.

This clone was counted once. The chain joins TRBV6-5 to TRBJ1-1; D may be TRBD1 (5 bases). The CDR3 runs 14 residues. Germline lookup yields CDR1 MNHEY and CDR2 SVGAGI. Trimming took off 4 bases at V and 5 bases at J, with 14 bases between the two ends. In DNA form, the CDR3 reads TGTGCCAGCAGTTCCGGGACTGGGAAGACTGAAGCTTTCTTT. Translated: CASSSGTGKTEAFF.

The chain employs TRBV13 and TRBJ2-7; 8 bases map to TRBD2. The V and J ends lost 0 bases and 4 bases, in that order; junction bases with no gene match: 2. This CDR3 spans 14 amino acids. CDR1 and CDR2 from the germline V gene are PRHDT and FYEKMQ (reference sequence). CDR3 region: CASSLGSGGYEQYF. Written as DNA, the CDR3 is TGTGCCAGCAGCTTAGGATCGGGAGGGTACGAGCAGTACTTC.

The rearrangement joins TRBV6-6 to TRBJ1-4; no clear D. CDR1 and CDR2 from the germline V gene are MNHNY and SVGAGI (reference sequence). Trimming stripped 6 bases from V and 8 bases from J, with 10 bases between. CDR3 size: 12 residues. The CDR3, as DNA: TGTGCCAGCAGACGCGGACGGGAAAAACTGTTTTTT. This gives the protein CASRRGREKLFF.

This chain connects TRBV4-2 to TRBJ1-1; D is possibly TRBD1 (6 bases). The CDR3 spans 16 residues. Germline V CDR1 and CDR2: LGHNA, YNFKEQ. Trimming took 0 bases from V and 1 from J, leaving 12 bases between them. CDR3 DNA sequence: TGTGCCAGCAGCCAAGATCCCGGGACAAGGAACACTGAAGCTTTCTTT. The encoded protein is CASSQDPGTRNTEAFF.

This chain uses TRBV29-1 with TRBJ1-3; D is ambiguous. The CDR3 extends over 15 amino acids. Trimming left V 5 bases short and J 0 bases short, with 14 bases between. Germline V CDR1 and CDR2: SQVTM, ANQGSEA. CDR3 residues: CSVSTAFYSGNTIYF. The CDR3 nucleotides are TGCAGCGTTTCTACGGCCTTCTACTCTGGAAACACCATATATTTT.

The CDR3 region has the DNA TGTGCCAGCAGTTCAGGGAGCTCCTACAATGAGCAGTTCTTC. This encodes CASSSGSSYNEQFF. The V and J genes are TRBV6-2 or TRBV6-3 and TRBJ2-1; D possibly uses TRBD1 or TRBD2 (5 bases each). CDR3 length: 14 amino acids. Trimming stripped 4 bases from V and 0 bases from J, with 7 bases between. Germline assignment: CDR1 MNHEY and CDR2 SVGEGT.